This T cell receptor (beta chain) was recorded in a study of control samples from healthy donors and cancer patients (dated by TCRdb to 2018 to 2020). The CDR3 numbers 12 residues from cysteine through phenylalanine. The CDR3 DNA has 36 bases and is translated from base 1. For this chain, trimming is 2 bases at the V end and 7 bases at the J end, and the number of junction bases without a gene match is 1. In the germline V gene, CDR1 corresponds to SGHTA and CDR2 to FQGNSA. As concerns this clone: Its cognate antigen has yet to be identified. Per-nucleotide qualities are absent, and no much larger clonotype sits a single base away.

The method was the immunoSEQ multiplex PCR assay. TCRdb holds this immuneACCESS table with in-frame rearrangements only. Some clones are missing; in checked studies, unresolved V genes explain under half, and the rest has no known cause. This sample is represented by just over 80,000 clones; roughly 86% of them were singletons. Less than 6% of the sample goes to the ten largest clones. This receptor was obtained from a man aged 50 or older in good health. Sequencing used blood. The sequence joins TRBV7-2 to TRBJ1-2; a stretch of 7 junction bases matches TRBD1. The sequenced DNA is TGTGCCAGCAGCTTATACAGGGGTGGCTACACCTTC. It translates as CASSLYRGGYTF.